These 23 T cell receptor beta chains originate from one sample sequenced in a study of blood T cell repertoires in COVID-19. Measured with immunoSEQ multiplex PCR; TCRdb has only the in-frame clones, and not every one. Of roughly 240,000 clones in the sample, roughly 86% were seen once. What was sequenced was PBMCs or T cells enriched from blood (not recorded which). All receptors derive from a woman in her twenties or thirties with acute COVID-19.

The chain uses TRBV24-1 and TRBJ1-5; TRBD1 matches 7 bases. This CDR3 is built from 17 residues. Germline CDR1 reads KGHDR; CDR2 reads SFDVKD. V lost 5 bases and J lost 2; bases outside the gene matches: 11. CDR3 nucleotides: TGTGCCACCAGTGGGGGACCACAGGGGATAGGCAATCAGCCCCAGCATTTT. This encodes CATSGGPQGIGNQPQHF.

V and J are TRBV6-2 or TRBV6-3 and TRBJ1-5; TRBD1 is a possible D gene (6 bases). V lost 0 bases to trimming and J lost 1 base, with 16 bases between them. Germline V gene lookup returns CDR1 MNHEY and CDR2 SVGEGT. The CDR3 covers 18 residues. The chain's CDR3 is CASSYSLWGPGSNQPQHF. In DNA form, the CDR3 reads TGTGCCAGCAGTTACTCTCTTTGGGGGCCCGGCAGCAATCAGCCCCAGCATTTT.

The CDR3 sequence is CATSSSDYGYTF. The CDR3 nucleotides are TGTGCCACCAGCTCCTCGGACTATGGCTACACCTTC. V and J are TRBV15 and TRBJ1-2, with D unresolved. Trimming took 5 bases from V and 3 from J, leaving 7 bases between them. The germline CDR1 and CDR2 sequences are LNHNV and YYDKDF (reference sequence). The length of the CDR3 is 12 residues. Drawing the rest from reference TRBV15 and TRBJ1-2, the complete variable domain is DAMVIQNPRYQVTQFGKPVTLSCSQTLNHNVMYWYQQKSSQAPKLLFHYYDKDFNNEADTPDNFQSRRPNTSFCFLDIRSPGLGDTAMYLCATSSSDYGYTFGSGTRLTVV.

The rearrangement links TRBV16 to TRBJ1-5; 8 nucleotides align to TRBD1. Trimming cost V 0 bases and J 6 bases; bases outside gene matches: 4. Germline loops: CDR1 KGHSY, CDR2 FQNENV. This CDR3 contains 15 residues. In DNA, the CDR3 is TGTGCCAGCAGCCAATCGGACAGGGAGGTTCAGCCCCAGCATTTT. Translating gives CASSQSDREVQPQHF.

This clone was seen a single time. The chain is built from TRBV4-1 and TRBJ1-4; 7 nucleotides align to TRBD1. V shed 1 base, J shed 4 bases, and the junction held 12 bases outside the gene matches. The CDR3 extends over 18 amino acids. The V gene's germline CDR1 is MGHRA and CDR2 YSYEKL. The CDR3 is CASSQGQGRLKINEKLFF. In nucleotides, the CDR3 is TGCGCCAGCAGCCAAGGACAGGGAAGGTTAAAGATTAATGAAAAACTGTTTTTT.

The chain employs TRBV4-1 and TRBJ1-1, with D hard to call. CDR3 length: 15 residues. The ends were cut back, 3 bases at V and 7 bases at J, with 18 bases in the middle. Germline V CDR1 and CDR2: MGHRA, YSYEKL. The CDR3 region has the DNA TGCGCCAGCAGCCACCATATGTGGAGGGCCGGTGAAGCTTTCTTT. It yields the protein CASSHHMWRAGEAFF.

CDR3 DNA: TGCGCCAGCAGCGAGCCCGAGAGAGGGCCTTCTCCCGAGCAGTTCTTC. Protein: CASSEPERGPSPEQFF. This rearrangement joins TRBV10-2 to TRBJ2-1; perhaps TRBD2 as D (5 bases). Germline V gene sequence: CDR1 WSHSY, CDR2 SAAADI. Deletions cut 6 bases from V and 10 bases from J, with 25 bases between. This CDR3 has 16 residues.

The genes are TRBV4-1 and TRBJ2-7, with unresolved D. CDR1 and CDR2 from the germline V gene are MGHRA and YSYEKL. The V gene lost 1 base and the J gene lost 0 bases, with 10 bases spanning the gap. The CDR3 covers 15 residues. The CDR3 spells CASSQATESSYEQYF. CDR3 DNA: TGCGCCAGCAGCCAAGCCACAGAGAGCTCCTACGAGCAGTACTTC.

J is TRBJ1-2 and V is TRBV4-3, with TRBD1 identical over 8 bases. V lost 0 bases, J lost 8 bases, and 11 bases stayed unmatched. From germline, CDR1 is LGHNA and CDR2 YSLEER. The CDR3 totals 16 residues. The CDR3 region is CASSQEEAGGAWGYTF. The CDR3 region has the DNA TGCGCCAGCAGCCAAGAGGAGGCAGGGGGCGCATGGGGCTACACCTTC.

The V and J genes are TRBV27 and TRBJ1-5; possibly TRBD1 for D (6 bases). CDR3 length equals 19 residues. V was cut by 6 bases and J by 4 bases, with 28 bases left in between. Germline V gene lookup returns CDR1 MNHEY and CDR2 SMNVEV (reference sequence). The CDR3 reads CASSLTGSWIRIRNQPQHF. DNA of the CDR3: TGTGCCAGCAGCTTGACAGGATCATGGATACGGATACGAAATCAGCCCCAGCATTTT.

The DNA of the CDR3 is TGTGCCAGTAGTTACGGACAGGGACCCTATGGCTACACCTTC. This sequence encodes CASSYGQGPYGYTF. This rearrangement joins TRBV19 to TRBJ1-2, with TRBD1 matching 8 bases. Looked up from germline, CDR1 is LNHDA and CDR2 is SQIVND (reference sequence). This CDR3 contains 14 residues. The V gene end was trimmed by 5 bases and the J gene end by 4 bases; junction bases not matched to a gene: 6.

This rearrangement joins TRBV5-1 to TRBJ1-1; D possibly corresponds to TRBD1 (6 bases). The length of the CDR3 is 13 residues. Trimming pared 5 bases from V and 2 bases from J, leaving 10 bases between. Germline-derived CDR1 and CDR2 are SGHRS and YFSETQ. The CDR3 loop is CASRGQTNTEAFF. The CDR3 DNA is TGCGCCAGCAGAGGACAGACCAACACTGAAGCTTTCTTT. The complete variable domain, with remaining parts taken from reference TRBV5-1 and TRBJ1-1, reads KAGVTQTPRYLIKTRGQQVTLSCSPISGHRSVSWYQQTPGQGLQFLFEYFSETQRNKGNFPGRFSGRQFSNSRSEMNVSTLELGDSALYLCASRGQTNTEAFFGQGTRLTVV.

CDR3 sequence (DNA): TGTGCCAGCAGCTTAGCAGCGACAGGGGGGGACTATGGCTACACCTTC. It codes for CASSLAATGGDYGYTF. This rearrangement joins TRBV7-8 to TRBJ1-2, with 9 bases aligning to TRBD1. The CDR3 loop spans 16 amino acids. Germline CDR1 reads SGHVS; CDR2 reads FQNEAQ. Trimming removed 0 bases from V and 3 bases from J; junction bases left unmatched: 5.

V is TRBV5-1 and J is TRBJ1-2; 9 bases fit TRBD1. This CDR3 comprises 15 residues. J gave up 8 bases and V 4 bases, and 12 bases lay outside the gene matches. Germline loops: CDR1 SGHRS, CDR2 YFSETQ. In nucleotides, the CDR3 is TGCGCCAGCAGCCCAGAGGCCGGACAGGGGTACGGCTACACCTTC. Translated, it gives CASSPEAGQGYGYTF.

The chain combines TRBV19 with TRBJ1-5; D is unresolved. Germline V lookup: CDR1 LNHDA, CDR2 SQIVND (reference sequence). The CDR3 is 15 residues long. The V end was cut by 5 bases, the J end by 3 bases, with 14 bases between. The CDR3 DNA sequence: TGTGCCAGTAGTTCCATGGACGGACTCAATCAGCCCCAGCATTTT. Amino acid sequence: CASSSMDGLNQPQHF.

The rearrangement links TRBV7-6 to TRBJ1-1; D is unclear. Trimming removed 1 base from V and 3 bases from J, with 12 bases in between. In germline, CDR1 is SGHVS, CDR2 FNYEAQ. CDR3 length: 15 residues. In nucleotides, the CDR3 is TGTGCCAGCAGCTTAGGGCGACTTCTGGACACTGAAGCTTTCTTT. It is translated as CASSLGRLLDTEAFF.

The chain combines TRBV13 with TRBJ1-2; TRBD1 matches 9 bases. The CDR3 runs to 13 residues. Looked up from germline, CDR1 is PRHDT and CDR2 is FYEKMQ (reference sequence). The junction had 3 bases not matched to a gene; V was cut back by 5 bases and J by 5 bases. CDR3 protein: CASSRDRAYGYTF. The CDR3 coding sequence is TGTGCCAGCAGCCGGGACAGGGCTTATGGCTACACCTTC.

The CDR3 nucleotides read TGTGCCAGCAGCGTGGGACAGGGATTCGCCGAGCAGTACTTC. Its protein is CASSVGQGFAEQYF. This sequence joins TRBV9 and TRBJ2-7, with 9 positions matching TRBD1. Trimming cost V 2 bases and J 6 bases; bases outside gene matches: 6. The CDR3 runs 14 residues. CDR1 SGDLS and CDR2 YYNGEE come from the germline V gene.

The chain recombines TRBV5-5 with TRBJ2-3; the D is unclear. V was clipped by 3 bases and J by 0 bases, with 8 bases between them. CDR1 and CDR2 (germline): SGHKS, YYEKEE (reference sequence). CDR3 length: 14 amino acids. In DNA, the CDR3 is TGTGCCAGCAGCTCCTCCTCTAGCACAGATACGCAGTATTTT. This sequence encodes CASSSSSSTDTQYF. The entire variable domain, with the rest obtained from reference TRBV5-5 and TRBJ2-3, is as follows: DAGVTQSPTHLIKTRGQQVTLRCSPISGHKSVSWYQQVLGQGPQFIFQYYEKEERGRGNFPDRFSARQFPNYSSELNVNALLLGDSALYLCASSSSSSTDTQYFGPGTRLTVL.

V and J are TRBV18 and TRBJ1-6, with 10 bases lining up with TRBD1. Losses at the gene ends were 5 bases for V and 4 bases for J; bases not matched to a gene: 2. CDR1 KGHSH and CDR2 LQKENI come from the germline V gene. The CDR3 runs 15 residues. In DNA, the CDR3 is TGTGCCAGCTCAAGGACAGGGGGGTATAATTCACCCCTCCACTTT. Residues: CASSRTGGYNSPLHF.

This rearrangement joins TRBV5-4 to TRBJ2-1; possibly TRBD2 for D (6 bases). V lost 0 bases and J 0 bases, leaving 13 bases between the germline ends. This CDR3 is 17 amino acids long. CDR1 and CDR2 from the germline V gene are SGHNT and YYREEE (reference sequence). CDR3 loop: CASSLESGGASYNEQFF. The DNA for the CDR3 is TGTGCCAGCAGCTTGGAAAGCGGCGGGGCCTCCTACAATGAGCAGTTCTTC.

This chain links TRBV5-4 with TRBJ1-6, with a possible D match to TRBD1 (5 bases). Germline V gives CDR1 SGHNT, CDR2 YYREEE (reference sequence). V was clipped by 2 bases and J by 10 bases, with 13 bases between them. CDR3 length: 14 amino acids. DNA of the CDR3: TGTGCCAGCAGCTTTGGCACCCGGGGGTCACCCCTCCACTTT. Protein sequence: CASSFGTRGSPLHF.

The V gene is TRBV12-5, the J gene TRBJ2-1, with 9 nucleotides matching TRBD1. Unmatched junction bases numbered 13, after V lost 6 bases and J lost 4 bases. The CDR3 contains 17 residues. Germline V CDR1 and CDR2: LGHNT, FRNRAP. The CDR3 DNA follows: TGTGCTAGTGGGTTTACAGGGGACAGGGAAGTGTACAATGAGCAGTTCTTC. Protein product: CASGFTGDREVYNEQFF.